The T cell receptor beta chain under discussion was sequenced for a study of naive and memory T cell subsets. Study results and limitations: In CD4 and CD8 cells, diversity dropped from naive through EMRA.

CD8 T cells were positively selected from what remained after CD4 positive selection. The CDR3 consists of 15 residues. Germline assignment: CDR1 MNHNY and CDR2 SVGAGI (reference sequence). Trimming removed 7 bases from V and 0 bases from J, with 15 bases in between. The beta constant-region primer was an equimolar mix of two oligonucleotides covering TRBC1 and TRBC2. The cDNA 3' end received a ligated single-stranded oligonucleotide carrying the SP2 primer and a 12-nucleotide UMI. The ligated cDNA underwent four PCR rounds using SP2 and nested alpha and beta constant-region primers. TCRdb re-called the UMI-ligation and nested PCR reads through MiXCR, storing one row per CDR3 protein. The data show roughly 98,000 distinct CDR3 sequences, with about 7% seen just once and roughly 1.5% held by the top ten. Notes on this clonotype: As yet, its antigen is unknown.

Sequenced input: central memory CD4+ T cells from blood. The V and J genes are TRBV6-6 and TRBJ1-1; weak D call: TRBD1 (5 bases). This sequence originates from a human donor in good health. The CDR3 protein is CASIETGQVNTEAFF. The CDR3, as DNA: TGTGCCAGCATCGAGACTGGACAAGTGAACACTGAAGCTTTCTTT.